This T cell receptor (beta chain) is drawn from a study of CD4 T cells in relation to SARS-CoV-2 and coronaviruses. Study-level information: Convalescent patients were seven or eight males and 4 females; two were Hispanic.

Clones were read by immunoSEQ multiplex PCR, and TCRdb kept only the in-frame ones, dropping some. The sample holds tens of thousands of clones, roughly 88% seen once. The length of the CDR3 is 15 residues. V lost 2 bases and J lost 5, with 15 bases in between. CDR1 LGHNA and CDR2 YSLEER come from the germline V gene. The sequencing sample was made of memory CD4+ T cells from PBMCs. This receptor was identified in an adult with COVID-19. The chain is built from TRBV4-3 and TRBJ2-5; D may be TRBD1 or TRBD2 (5 bases each). CDR3 bases: TGCGCCAGCAGCCAAAGGGCAGGCTGGGGGGAGACCCAGTACTTC. It yields the protein CASSQRAGWGETQYF.